These 32 T cell receptor beta chains share one sample of origin, sequenced in a study of blood T cell repertoires in COVID-19. Clones were read by immunoSEQ multiplex PCR, and TCRdb kept only the in-frame ones, dropping some. The sample records roughly 80,000 clones, 87% being singletons. The sample was peripheral blood. The receptors shown here come from a woman of 80 years or more with active or convalescent COVID-19.

The V and J genes are TRBV6-6 and TRBJ2-7, with TRBD1 matching over 7 bases. This CDR3 is 16 amino acids long. Germline CDR1 MNHNY, CDR2 SVGAGI (reference sequence). J was trimmed by 2 bases and V by 3 bases; bases with no gene match: 10. The CDR3 DNA reads TGTGCCAGCAGTTATGGCCACCGACAGGGTCCCTACGAGCAGTACTTC. Protein: CASSYGHRQGPYEQYF.

This chain connects TRBV2 to TRBJ2-3, with D possibly TRBD2 on 5 matching bases. Trimming shortened V by 3 bases and J by 3 bases, and 16 bases separated the two germline ends. CDR1 and CDR2 from the germline V gene are SNHLY and FYNNEI. The CDR3 consists of 16 residues. The CDR3 DNA reads as TGTGCCAGCAGTGAGCCGCCGGGGATTGCGACAGATACGCAGTATTTT. Its protein product is CASSEPPGIATDTQYF. The variable domain in full, with the rest retrieved from reference TRBV2 and TRBJ2-3, is EPEVTQTPSHQVTQMGQEVILRCVPISNHLYFYWYRQILGQKVEFLVSFYNNEISEKSEIFDDQFSVERPDGSNFTLKIRSTKLEDSAMYFCASSEPPGIATDTQYFGPGTRLTVL.

The chain links TRBV9 to TRBJ2-2; the D gene is possibly TRBD2 (6 bases). The CDR3 is made up of 14 amino acids. Looked up from germline, CDR1 is SGDLS and CDR2 is YYNGEE. V gave up 4 bases and J gave up 5 bases, with 12 bases separating them. The CDR3 here is CASSPRGGTGELFF. In nucleotides, the CDR3 is TGTGCCAGCAGCCCGCGGGGTGGGACCGGGGAGCTGTTTTTT.

The chain has TRBV6-5 and TRBJ1-4, with no clear D. This CDR3 region has 14 residues. Trimming pared 4 bases from V and 8 bases from J, leaving 14 bases between. The germline gives CDR1 MNHEY, CDR2 SVGAGI. CDR3 bases: TGTGCCAGCAGTTGGGAAGGCTCGGGGGAAAAACTGTTTTTT. This translates into CASSWEGSGEKLFF.

V and J are TRBV4-3 and TRBJ1-6; D gene unclear. V lost 0 bases and J lost 7, with 13 bases in between. CDR1 LGHNA and CDR2 YSLEER come from the germline V gene. The CDR3 runs to 16 residues. In DNA form, the CDR3 reads TGCGCCAGCAGCCAAGAAAGAACACAGCTAAATTCACCCCTCCACTTT. Translation gives CASSQERTQLNSPLHF.

The V and J genes are TRBV28 and TRBJ1-3; 7 positions match TRBD1. CDR3 length equals 15 residues. J lost 3 bases, V lost 3 bases, and 5 bases had no gene match. Germline V gives CDR1 MDHEN, CDR2 SYDVKM. The CDR3: CASSFLQGNGNTIYF. In DNA, the CDR3 is TGTGCCAGCAGTTTCTTACAGGGGAATGGAAACACCATATATTTT.

V and J are TRBV28 and TRBJ2-7; 9 bases fit TRBD1. The germline gives CDR1 MDHEN, CDR2 SYDVKM. Trimming removed 5 bases from V and 2 bases from J; junction bases left unmatched: 10. This CDR3 contains 16 residues. Written as DNA, the CDR3 is TGTGCCAGCAGTACAAAAACAGGGGGCTCCCCCTACGAGCAGTACTTC. It is translated as CASSTKTGGSPYEQYF.

The J gene is TRBJ2-7, the V gene TRBV3-1 (or the pseudogene TRBV3-2); 11 positions match TRBD1. The CDR3 covers 17 residues. The germline V gene has CDR1 LGHDT and CDR2 YNNKEL (reference sequence). CDR3: CPPSQESGTGGGYEQYF. The CDR3 DNA reads as TGTCCCCCCAGCCAAGAAAGCGGGACAGGGGGGGGATACGAGCAGTACTTC.

The chain joins TRBV7-9 to TRBJ1-1, with D tentatively TRBD1 (5 bases). There are 13 residues in the CDR3. CDR1 and CDR2 from the germline V gene are SEHNR and FQNEAQ (reference sequence). Trimming pared 1 base from V and 3 bases from J, leaving 6 bases between. The CDR3 region has the DNA TGTGCCAGCAGCTTAGGGGGGGACACTGAAGCTTTCTTT. Residues: CASSLGGDTEAFF.

The CDR3 protein is CASSEFGRVQETQYF. In DNA form, the CDR3 reads TGTGCCAGCAGTGAATTTGGGAGGGTCCAAGAGACCCAGTACTTC. J is TRBJ2-5 and V is TRBV25-1; 7 bases match TRBD2. The CDR3 is made up of 15 amino acids. Looked up from germline, CDR1 is MGHDK and CDR2 is SYGVNS. V shed 1 base, J shed 1 base, and the junction held 3 bases outside the gene matches.

The chain recombines TRBV9 with TRBJ2-3; 9 bases align to TRBD2. CDR3 length equals 13 residues. From germline, CDR1 is SGDLS and CDR2 YYNGEE. V shed 3 bases, J shed 4 bases, and the junction held 0 bases outside the gene matches. This CDR3 is CASSERGADTQYF. The CDR3 DNA reads TGTGCCAGCAGCGAGCGGGGGGCAGATACGCAGTATTTT. Using reference TRBV9 and TRBJ2-3 for the parts outside the CDR3, the full variable domain is DSGVTQTPKHLITATGQRVTLRCSPRSGDLSVYWYQQSLDQGLQFLIQYYNGEERAKGNILERFSAQQFPDLHSELNLSSLELGDSALYFCASSERGADTQYFGPGTRLTVL.

The chain is built from TRBV18 and TRBJ2-1; 9 nucleotides align to TRBD1. The CDR3 extends over 15 amino acids. Trimming cost V 4 bases and J 9 bases; bases outside gene matches: 10. Germline CDR1 KGHSH, CDR2 LQKENI. CDR3 in DNA: TGTGCCAGCTCACGTCCACAGGGGGCTAGTCGTGAGCAGTTCTTC. Translation gives CASSRPQGASREQFF.

CDR3: CASSPTGGGNSPLHF. The CDR3 region has the DNA TGTGCCAGCAGCCCCACAGGGGGCGGGAATTCACCCCTCCACTTT. The chain recombines TRBV7-9 with TRBJ1-6; 9 bases agree with TRBD1. The germline V gene encodes CDR1 SEHNR and CDR2 FQNEAQ (reference sequence). The CDR3 contains 15 residues. With V trimmed by 5 bases and J by 7 bases, 6 bases remained unmatched.

There are a few counts of this clone. This rearrangement joins TRBV29-1 to TRBJ2-5, with D tentatively TRBD2 (6 bases). The germline CDR1 and CDR2 sequences are SQVTM and ANQGSEA. The CDR3 length is 13 residues. Trimming removed 1 base from V and 1 base from J, with 7 bases in between. The CDR3 coding sequence is TGCAGCGTTGAAGTGACTAGCCAAGAGACCCAGTACTTC. This codes for CSVEVTSQETQYF.

The chain is built from TRBV19 and TRBJ1-2; possibly TRBD1 for D (6 bases). CDR3 length equals 12 residues. Trimming removed 7 bases from V and 7 bases from J, with 13 bases in between. Germline CDR1 is LNHDA and CDR2 is SQIVND (reference sequence). The CDR3 spells CASIRGGGGYTF. The CDR3, as DNA: TGTGCCAGTATCAGGGGTGGCGGTGGCTACACCTTC.

This rearrangement joins TRBV28 to TRBJ2-7; 8 positions match TRBD1. CDR1 is MDHEN, CDR2 SYDVKM, per germline. This CDR3 contains 16 residues. V lost 6 bases to trimming and J lost 7 bases; unmatched junction nucleotides: 17. The CDR3 bases are TGTGCCAGCAGCATACCATACGGCCAGGGGGCCGGGGAGCAGTACTTC. Protein sequence: CASSIPYGQGAGEQYF. Drawing the rest from reference TRBV28 and TRBJ2-7, the complete variable domain is DVKVTQSSRYLVKRTGEKVFLECVQDMDHENMFWYRQDPGLGLRLIYFSYDVKMKEKGDIPEGYSVSREKKERFSLILESASTNQTSMYLCASSIPYGQGAGEQYFGPGTRLTVT.

This chain joins TRBV19 and TRBJ2-1, with 12 bases lining up with TRBD2. Germline CDR1 is LNHDA and CDR2 is SQIVND (reference sequence). There are 16 residues in the CDR3. The junction had 9 bases not matched to a gene; V was cut back by 5 bases and J by 7 bases. DNA for the CDR3: TGTGCCAGTAGTGTCTCTAGCGGGAGGGCCAATAATGAGCAGTTCTTC. It is translated as CASSVSSGRANNEQFF.

For the CDR3, the DNA is TGTGCCAGCAGTCCTTCCCGGACAGGAATGAACACTGAAGCTTTCTTT. This translates into CASSPSRTGMNTEAFF. The J gene is TRBJ1-1, the V gene TRBV6-6; 7 bases map to TRBD1. The junction had 9 bases not matched to a gene; V was cut back by 5 bases and J by 0 bases. This CDR3 has 16 residues. Germline CDR1 MNHNY, CDR2 SVGAGI (reference sequence).

The chain employs TRBV6-1 and TRBJ2-5, with TRBD1 identical over 10 bases. V dropped 4 bases and J dropped 5; count of bases not matched to a gene: 10. From germline, CDR1 is MNHNS and CDR2 SASEGT. The CDR3 is made up of 16 amino acids. This CDR3 reads CASSAGGTGVGETQYF. The DNA of the CDR3 is TGTGCCAGCAGTGCCGGCGGGACAGGGGTTGGTGAGACCCAGTACTTC.

The chain couples TRBV6-2 or TRBV6-3 to TRBJ2-7; 9 nucleotides align to TRBD2. J was trimmed by 3 bases and V by 5 bases; bases with no gene match: 5. This CDR3 has 14 amino acids. The germline V gene has CDR1 MNHEY and CDR2 SVGEGT. As DNA, the CDR3 is TGTGCCAGCAGTATAGCGGGAGCGAACTACGAGCAGTACTTC. Its translation: CASSIAGANYEQYF.

This chain links TRBV27 with TRBJ1-4, with D hard to call. V gave up 5 bases and J gave up 5 bases, with 12 bases separating them. Germline values: CDR1 MNHEY, CDR2 SMNVEV (reference sequence). This CDR3 is built from 14 residues. CDR3 region: CASSAHLLNEKLFF. The CDR3 DNA is TGTGCCAGCAGTGCACACCTTTTAAATGAAAAACTGTTTTTT.

The chain joins TRBV6-2 or TRBV6-3 to TRBJ2-3, with D possibly being TRBD2 (6 bases). The CDR3 is 14 residues long. The V end was cut by 6 bases, the J end by 2 bases, with 12 bases between. The germline gives CDR1 MNHEY, CDR2 SVGEGT. The DNA of the CDR3 is TGTGCCAGCAGCCGTAGCGGAACCACAGATACGCAGTATTTT. Translating it yields CASSRSGTTDTQYF.

The genes are TRBV19 and TRBJ2-2; D gene unclear. The CDR3 is 15 amino acids. V dropped 1 base and J dropped 0 bases, with 6 bases sitting between them. The germline V gene encodes CDR1 LNHDA and CDR2 SQIVND (reference sequence). The CDR3 region is CASSIGPANTGELFF. CDR3 coding DNA: TGTGCCAGTAGTATAGGGCCTGCGAACACCGGGGAGCTGTTTTTT.

The chain is built from TRBV11-2 and TRBJ2-7; 8 bases fit TRBD2. Germline CDR1 reads SGHAT; CDR2 reads FQNNGV. The trim removed 4 bases at V and 4 bases at J, leaving 6 bases unmatched. The length of the CDR3 is 14 residues. Here the CDR3 reads CASSSSTGGYEQYF. CDR3 coding DNA: TGTGCCAGCAGCTCCTCTACGGGAGGGTACGAGCAGTACTTC.

This chain uses TRBV9 with TRBJ1-2; D might be TRBD1 (6 bases). The CDR3 is 13 amino acids. CDR1 is SGDLS and CDR2 is YYNGEE in the germline V gene. V gave up 2 bases and J gave up 2 bases, with 7 bases separating them. CDR3 nucleotides: TGTGCCAGCAGCGTGGACAGCAACTATGGCTACACCTTC. It yields the protein CASSVDSNYGYTF.

This clone rates as medium-sized (0.01 to 0.1%). V is TRBV7-9 and J is TRBJ2-1; 7 bases match TRBD2. The CDR3 length is 11 residues. Germline V gene lookup returns CDR1 SEHNR and CDR2 FQNEAQ (reference sequence). Losses at the gene ends were 5 bases for V and 10 bases for J; bases not matched to a gene: 2. CDR3 nucleotide sequence: TGTGCCAGCAGCGTCGGGGGGGAGCAGTTCTTC. Translated: CASSVGGEQFF.

The count of this clone is one. This chain joins TRBV27 and TRBJ2-7, with 7 positions matching TRBD1. Looked up from germline, CDR1 is MNHEY and CDR2 is SMNVEV (reference sequence). V was clipped by 5 bases and J by 5 bases; unmatched bases: 12. The CDR3 consists of 15 residues. The CDR3 sequence is CASSDPYRGRNEQYF. In nucleotides, the CDR3 is TGTGCCAGCAGTGACCCTTACAGGGGTCGCAACGAGCAGTACTTC.

The genes are TRBV15 and TRBJ1-5; 9 positions agree with TRBD1. The CDR3 has 18 amino acids. J gave up 0 bases and V 2 bases, and 8 bases lay outside the gene matches. CDR1 and CDR2 (germline): LNHNV, YYDKDF (reference sequence). The CDR3 is CATSRHTGTGFSNQPQHF. The CDR3 bases are TGTGCCACCAGCAGACATACCGGGACAGGGTTTAGCAATCAGCCCCAGCATTTT. Full variable domain (rest looked up from reference TRBV15 and TRBJ1-5): DAMVIQNPRYQVTQFGKPVTLSCSQTLNHNVMYWYQQKSSQAPKLLFHYYDKDFNNEADTPDNFQSRRPNTSFCFLDIRSPGLGDTAMYLCATSRHTGTGFSNQPQHFGDGTRLSIL.

The chain employs TRBV7-2 and TRBJ2-5, with D possibly matching TRBD2 (5 bases). CDR3 length: 13 residues. V was shortened by 3 bases and J by 3 bases, with 8 bases between the two germline ends. Germline V CDR1 and CDR2: SGHTA, FQGNSA. Here the CDR3 DNA reads TGTGCCAGCAGCTTTGGGCGGGAAGAGACCCAGTACTTC. Residues: CASSFGREETQYF.

The chain employs TRBV6-1 and TRBJ2-3; no clear D. CDR1 is MNHNS and CDR2 is SASEGT in the germline V gene. Between the trimmed V and J ends, which lost 2 bases and 2 bases, there was a span of 5 bases. The length of the CDR3 is 13 residues. The CDR3 nucleotides read TGTGCCAGCAGTGAACCCAACACAGATACGCAGTATTTT. Translated, it gives CASSEPNTDTQYF.

This clone was observed once. The chain couples TRBV4-2 to TRBJ1-1; D remains ambiguous. This CDR3 comprises 16 residues. Trimming removed 0 bases from V and 5 bases from J, with 16 bases in between. Germline CDR1 LGHNA, CDR2 YNFKEQ. Here the CDR3 DNA reads TGTGCCAGCAGCCAAGATCCCCACGCCAGCGTAACTGAAGCTTTCTTT. It codes for CASSQDPHASVTEAFF.

The rearrangement joins TRBV7-8 to TRBJ1-1; unclear D gene. Germline V gives CDR1 SGHVS, CDR2 FQNEAQ. Trimming left V 2 bases short and J 1 base short, with 8 bases between. This CDR3 contains 14 residues. The CDR3 loop reads CASSLSGRNTEAFF. CDR3 nucleotides: TGTGCCAGCAGCTTATCAGGCAGGAACACTGAAGCTTTCTTT.